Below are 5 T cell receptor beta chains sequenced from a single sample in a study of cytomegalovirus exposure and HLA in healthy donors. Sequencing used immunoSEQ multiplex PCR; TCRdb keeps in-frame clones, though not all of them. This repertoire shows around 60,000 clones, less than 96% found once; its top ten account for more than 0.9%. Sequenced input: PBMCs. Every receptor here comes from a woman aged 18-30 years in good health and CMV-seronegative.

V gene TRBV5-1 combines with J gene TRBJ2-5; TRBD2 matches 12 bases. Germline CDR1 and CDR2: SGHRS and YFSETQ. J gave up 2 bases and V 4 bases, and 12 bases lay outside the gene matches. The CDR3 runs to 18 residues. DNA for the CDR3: TGCGCCAGCAGCCCGGGGGCTAGCGGGGGGGGTCCACAAGAGACCCAGTACTTC. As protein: CASSPGASGGGPQETQYF.

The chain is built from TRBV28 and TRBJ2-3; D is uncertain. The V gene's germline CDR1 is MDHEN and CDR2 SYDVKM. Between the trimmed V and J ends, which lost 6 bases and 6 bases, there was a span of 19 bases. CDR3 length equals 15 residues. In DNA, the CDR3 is TGTGCCAGCAGCCCCCCCTGGCACCCCCCGGATACGCAGTATTTT. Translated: CASSPPWHPPDTQYF. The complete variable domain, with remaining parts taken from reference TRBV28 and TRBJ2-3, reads DVKVTQSSRYLVKRTGEKVFLECVQDMDHENMFWYRQDPGLGLRLIYFSYDVKMKEKGDIPEGYSVSREKKERFSLILESASTNQTSMYLCASSPPWHPPDTQYFGPGTRLTVL.

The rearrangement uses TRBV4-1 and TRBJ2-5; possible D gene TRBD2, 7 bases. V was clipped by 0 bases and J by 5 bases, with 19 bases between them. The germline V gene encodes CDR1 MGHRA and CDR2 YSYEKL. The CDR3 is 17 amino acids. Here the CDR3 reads CASSQDRGAPGGETQYF. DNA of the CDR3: TGCGCCAGCAGCCAAGATCGGGGGGCCCCTGGCGGGGAGACCCAGTACTTC.

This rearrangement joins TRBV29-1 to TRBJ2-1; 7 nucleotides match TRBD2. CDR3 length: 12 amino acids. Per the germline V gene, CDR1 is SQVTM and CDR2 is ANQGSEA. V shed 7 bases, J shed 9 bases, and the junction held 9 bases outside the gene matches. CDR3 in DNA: TGCAGCGCCGAGACGGGGGGTGGTGAGCAGTTCTTC. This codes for CSAETGGGEQFF.

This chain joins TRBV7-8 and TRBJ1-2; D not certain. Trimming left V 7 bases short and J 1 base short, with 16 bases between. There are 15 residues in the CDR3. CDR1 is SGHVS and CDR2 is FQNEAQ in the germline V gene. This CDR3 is CASTQSNGGNYGYTF. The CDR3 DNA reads TGTGCCAGCACCCAATCAAATGGCGGTAACTATGGCTACACCTTC.